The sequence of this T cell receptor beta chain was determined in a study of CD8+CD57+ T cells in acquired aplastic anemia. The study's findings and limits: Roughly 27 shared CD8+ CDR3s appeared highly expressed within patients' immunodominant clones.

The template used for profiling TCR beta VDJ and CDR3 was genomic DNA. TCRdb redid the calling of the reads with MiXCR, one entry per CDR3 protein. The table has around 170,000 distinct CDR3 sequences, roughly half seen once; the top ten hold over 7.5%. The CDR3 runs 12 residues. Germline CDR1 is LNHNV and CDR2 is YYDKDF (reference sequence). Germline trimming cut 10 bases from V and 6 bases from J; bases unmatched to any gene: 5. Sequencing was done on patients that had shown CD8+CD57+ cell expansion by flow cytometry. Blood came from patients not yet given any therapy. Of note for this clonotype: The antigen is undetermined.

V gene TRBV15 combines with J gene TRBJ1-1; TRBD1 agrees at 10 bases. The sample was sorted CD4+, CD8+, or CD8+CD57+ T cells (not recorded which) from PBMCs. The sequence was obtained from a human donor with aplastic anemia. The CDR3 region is CAIRQGAAEAFF. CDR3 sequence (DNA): TGTGCCATCCGACAGGGGGCCGCTGAAGCTTTCTTT.